These 5 T cell receptor beta chains were all obtained from the same sample, sequenced in a study of T-cell reconstitution after alpha-beta-depleted transplantation in children. Unique molecular identifiers were used to barcode this TCRbeta library. TCRdb ran MiXCR on the PCR reads and lists one entry per CDR3 protein. The data hold about a million distinct CDR3 sequences, with under 30% observed a single time. Here the sequenced sample was PBMCs, mostly from graft donor cells, taken 360 days after TCRalphabeta/CD19-depleted stem cell transplant. These receptors were obtained from a boy under three years old who had a stem cell transplant for SCID, so the T cells may come from the graft donor.

The chain has TRBV4-2 and TRBJ2-6; 7 bases are a match to TRBD1. The ends lost 4 bases at V and 0 bases at J; junction bases unmatched: 9. The CDR3 length is 18 residues. CDR1 and CDR2 from the germline V gene are LGHNA and YNFKEQ. CDR3 bases: TGTGCCAGCAGCCGAGCTCCGGGACAGCTCTCTGGGGCCAACGTCCTGACTTTC. Protein: CASSRAPGQLSGANVLTF.

The sample holds a few counts of this clonotype. This sequence joins TRBV5-1 and TRBJ2-3; D may be TRBD1 (6 bases). The V and J ends lost 4 bases and 2 bases respectively, with 14 bases between them. The V gene's germline CDR1 is SGHRS and CDR2 YFSETQ. The CDR3 is made up of 15 amino acids. The CDR3 nucleotides read TGCGCCAGCAGCCCACTACAGGGATCCACAGATACGCAGTATTTT. Protein product: CASSPLQGSTDTQYF.

The V gene is TRBV6-1, the J gene TRBJ1-2; the D is unclear. V shed 4 bases and J shed 8 bases, with 11 bases lying between them. The CDR3 length is 12 residues. The germline gives CDR1 MNHNS, CDR2 SASEGT. For the CDR3, the DNA is TGTGCCAGCAGTGGGCAAGGTGGCGGCTACACCTTC. Translated, it gives CASSGQGGGYTF.

This clonotype occurred a few times. The chain recombines TRBV27 with TRBJ1-1; D ambiguous. CDR1 is MNHEY, CDR2 SMNVEV, per germline (reference sequence). Trimming removed 5 bases at V and 0 bases at J, with 13 bases between. This CDR3 comprises 15 residues. CDR3 amino acids: CASSRLTPMNTEAFF. CDR3 sequence (DNA): TGTGCCAGCAGTCGGCTGACACCTATGAACACTGAAGCTTTCTTT.

The rearrangement uses TRBV9 and TRBJ1-1; 7 bases are a match to TRBD1. V dropped 4 bases and J dropped 1; count of bases not matched to a gene: 7. The CDR3 is 15 residues long. Germline V gives CDR1 SGDLS, CDR2 YYNGEE. CDR3 sequence reads: CASSRLRDRNTEAFF. The CDR3 nucleotides are TGTGCCAGCAGCAGACTCCGGGACAGGAACACTGAAGCTTTCTTT.